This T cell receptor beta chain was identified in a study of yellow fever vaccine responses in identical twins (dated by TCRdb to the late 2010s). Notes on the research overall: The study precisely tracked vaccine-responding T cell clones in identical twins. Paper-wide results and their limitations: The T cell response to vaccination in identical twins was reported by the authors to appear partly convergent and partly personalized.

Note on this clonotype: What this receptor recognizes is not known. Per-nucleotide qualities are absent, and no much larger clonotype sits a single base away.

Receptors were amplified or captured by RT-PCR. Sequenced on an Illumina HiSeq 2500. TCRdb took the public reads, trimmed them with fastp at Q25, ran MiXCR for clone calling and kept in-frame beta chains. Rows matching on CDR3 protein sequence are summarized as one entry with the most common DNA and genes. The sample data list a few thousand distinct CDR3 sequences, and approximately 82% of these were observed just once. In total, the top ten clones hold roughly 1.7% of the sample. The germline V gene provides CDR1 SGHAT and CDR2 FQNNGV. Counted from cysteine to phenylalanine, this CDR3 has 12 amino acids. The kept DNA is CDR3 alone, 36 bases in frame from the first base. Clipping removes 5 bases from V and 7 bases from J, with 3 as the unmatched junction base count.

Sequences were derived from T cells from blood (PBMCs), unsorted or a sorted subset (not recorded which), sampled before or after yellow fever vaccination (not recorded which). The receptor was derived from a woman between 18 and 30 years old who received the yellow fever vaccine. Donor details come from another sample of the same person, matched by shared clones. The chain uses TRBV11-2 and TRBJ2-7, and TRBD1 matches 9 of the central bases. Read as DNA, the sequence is TGTGCCAGCAGCCGGACAGGGGCAGAGCAGTACTTC. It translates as CASSRTGAEQYF. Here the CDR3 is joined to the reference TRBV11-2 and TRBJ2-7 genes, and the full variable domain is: EAGVAQSPRYKIIEKRQSVAFWCNPISGHATLYWYQQILGQGPKLLIQFQNNGVVDDSQLPKDRFSAERLKGVDSTLKIQPAKLEDSAVYLCASSRTGAEQYFGPGTRLTVT.